The 27 T cell receptor beta chains reported below all come from one sample, sequenced in a study of STAT3 mutations in large granular lymphocyte leukemia. Study-wide results and limits: At least one immunodominant TCR beta clonotype appeared in every T-cell large granular lymphocyte leukemia patient.

TCRdb keeps only in-frame clones here, not all; method: immunoSEQ multiplex PCR. Of approximately 22,000 clones detected, roughly 93% appear once; the ten largest clones hold approximately 6%. These receptors are not linked to any known antigen. Sequencing was done on a sample of peripheral blood mononuclear cells. These receptors came from a man aged 40-55 years with T-cell large granular lymphocyte leukemia. Some clones in this sample may be carry-over from other donors' samples.

J is TRBJ1-4 and V is TRBV5-5; TRBD1 matches 7 bases. Germline values: CDR1 SGHKS, CDR2 YYEKEE (reference sequence). The trim removed 1 base at V and 2 bases at J, leaving 17 bases unmatched. The CDR3 contains 20 residues. CDR3 amino acids: CASSLRGTDYSPETNEKLFF. In nucleotides, the CDR3 is TGTGCCAGCAGCTTGCGGGGGACAGACTACTCCCCGGAGACTAATGAAAAACTGTTTTTT.

This clone appeared once. The chain has TRBV18 and TRBJ1-1; the D gene is possibly TRBD1 (6 bases). The CDR3 extends over 14 amino acids. V shed 4 bases and J shed 3 bases, with 12 bases lying between them. Germline CDR1 and CDR2: KGHSH and LQKENI. The CDR3 is CASSLQGGDTEAFF. The CDR3 DNA follows: TGTGCCAGCTCACTACAGGGAGGAGACACTGAAGCTTTCTTT.

V is TRBV6-1 and J is TRBJ2-4; tentatively, D is TRBD1 (6 bases). The CDR3 loop spans 14 amino acids. Germline V gene lookup returns CDR1 MNHNS and CDR2 SASEGT. V lost 0 bases to trimming and J lost 7 bases, with 10 bases between them. CDR3 bases: TGTGCCAGCAGTGAAGCGGCAGGGGTTAACATTCAGTACTTC. Amino acid sequence: CASSEAAGVNIQYF.

This clone was detected once. The chain uses TRBV7-2 and TRBJ1-1, with D possibly matching TRBD1 (6 bases). The V end was cut by 5 bases, the J end by 4 bases, with 17 bases between. The CDR3 is 15 residues long. The germline CDR1 and CDR2 sequences are SGHTA and FQGNSA. CDR3 sequence: CASSPSGGRRTEAFF. CDR3 sequence (DNA): TGTGCCAGCAGCCCCAGCGGGGGGCGCCGCACTGAAGCTTTCTTT.

In regard to this clone: One end of the junction is discordant with germline, which a read error may explain. The gene calls are TRBV27 and TRBJ2-2, with a possible D match to TRBD2 (6 bases). This CDR3 spans 14 amino acids. Germline CDR1 MNHEY, CDR2 SMNVEV (reference sequence). The CDR3 loop reads CASSLEGNAGELFF. DNA for the CDR3: TGTGCCAGCAGTTTGGAGGGGAACGCCGGGGAGCTGTTTTTT.

The chain carries TRBV5-4 and TRBJ1-2; 7 bases match TRBD1. CDR3 length: 15 residues. V lost 2 bases and J lost 4; bases outside the gene matches: 8. Germline CDR1 and CDR2: SGHNT and YYREEE (reference sequence). The CDR3 DNA reads TGTGCCAGCAGCTTAGCGGACAGGAGTTTCTATGGCTACACCTTC. Amino acids: CASSLADRSFYGYTF.

This clone was found once. This chain connects TRBV27 to TRBJ1-5; no definite D call. The ends were cut back, 2 bases at V and 1 base at J, with 3 bases in the middle. Germline CDR1 is MNHEY and CDR2 is SMNVEV (reference sequence). This CDR3 contains 13 residues. CDR3 coding DNA: TGTGCCAGCAGTTTACAGAGCAATCAGCCCCAGCATTTT. This codes for CASSLQSNQPQHF.

This chain uses TRBV5-1 with TRBJ1-2; unclear D gene. Germline loops: CDR1 SGHRS, CDR2 YFSETQ. The V and J ends lost 4 bases and 5 bases respectively, with 9 bases between them. The CDR3 contains 12 residues. CDR3 DNA sequence: TGCGCCAGCAGCGTTGAGTCATATGGCTACACCTTC. Amino acid sequence: CASSVESYGYTF.

The chain employs TRBV5-6 and TRBJ2-4; 7 positions agree with TRBD2. The CDR3 spans 16 residues. Germline CDR1 and CDR2: SGHDT and YYEEEE. The junction had 7 bases not matched to a gene; V was cut back by 2 bases and J by 2 bases. The chain's CDR3 is CASSFNTGGSKNIQYF. The CDR3 DNA reads as TGTGCCAGCAGCTTTAATACGGGGGGTTCCAAAAACATTCAGTACTTC.

This sequence joins TRBV2 and TRBJ1-4; D is perhaps TRBD1 (6 bases). Trimming left V 8 bases short and J 4 bases short, with 23 bases between. Germline CDR1 SNHLY, CDR2 FYNNEI. This CDR3 comprises 17 residues. CDR3 loop: CASSPPGHRRFNEKLFF. The CDR3 nucleotides are TGTGCCAGCTCTCCTCCGGGACACCGGAGGTTTAATGAAAAACTGTTTTTT.

V usage is TRBV29-1 and J usage is TRBJ1-2; D ambiguous. The CDR3 sequence is 12 residues long. Trimming left V 3 bases short and J 4 bases short, with 9 bases between. In germline, CDR1 is SQVTM, CDR2 ANQGSEA. Here the CDR3 DNA reads TGCAGCGTTGAGTCGGAGATCTATGGCTACACCTTC. Amino acid sequence: CSVESEIYGYTF.

The chain carries TRBV6-1 and TRBJ1-1, with 7 bases fitting TRBD1. Germline lookup yields CDR1 MNHNS and CDR2 SASEGT. Trimming removed 4 bases from V and 1 base from J; junction bases left unmatched: 3. The CDR3 consists of 14 residues. The CDR3 protein is CASSAGTANTEAFF. The CDR3 DNA reads as TGTGCCAGCAGTGCCGGGACAGCGAACACTGAAGCTTTCTTT.

The chain employs TRBV10-1 and TRBJ2-5, with 12 bases matching TRBD2. Germline CDR1 and CDR2: WNHNN and SYGVQD (reference sequence). The CDR3 consists of 17 residues. After removal of 10 bases from V and 4 bases from J, the junction contained 16 bases not matched to a gene. In nucleotides, the CDR3 is TGCGCCACCTATCCCGGGACAGCGACTAGCGGGGGAGAGACCCAGTACTTC. Protein: CATYPGTATSGGETQYF.

This chain links TRBV28 with TRBJ1-1; perhaps TRBD1 as D (6 bases). V was pared by 5 bases and J by 6 bases, with 25 bases between. The CDR3 length is 17 residues. Germline V gene sequence: CDR1 MDHEN, CDR2 SYDVKM. CDR3 sequence: CASSPIWEGEFVPEAFF. The CDR3 nucleotides read TGTGCCAGCAGTCCGATATGGGAGGGGGAATTCGTCCCTGAAGCTTTCTTT.

This chain links TRBV6-5 with TRBJ1-2; tentative D call: TRBD1 (6 bases). Between the trimmed V and J ends, which lost 3 bases and 7 bases, there was a span of 15 bases. Germline V gene sequence: CDR1 MNHEY, CDR2 SVGAGI. The CDR3 covers 14 residues. CDR3 loop: CASSYGPGAGGYTF. Here the CDR3 DNA reads TGTGCCAGCAGTTATGGCCCAGGGGCGGGTGGCTACACCTTC.

The chain joins TRBV19 to TRBJ1-5; possible D gene TRBD1, 6 bases. The CDR3 has 15 amino acids. Trimming took 1 base from V and 1 from J, leaving 8 bases between them. The germline V gene has CDR1 LNHDA and CDR2 SQIVND (reference sequence). CDR3 coding DNA: TGTGCCAGTAGTATAGCTGGACAGAGCAATCAGCCCCAGCATTTT. Protein sequence: CASSIAGQSNQPQHF.

The chain is built from TRBV29-1 and TRBJ1-5; D gene unclear. Between the trimmed V and J ends, which lost 6 bases and 0 bases, there was a span of 12 bases. The V gene's germline CDR1 is SQVTM and CDR2 ANQGSEA. The CDR3 runs 14 residues. The CDR3 sequence: CSVTFQDSNQPQHF. In nucleotides, the CDR3 is TGCAGCGTCACTTTCCAGGATAGCAATCAGCCCCAGCATTTT. The full variable domain, its missing parts supplied by reference TRBV29-1 and TRBJ1-5, is SAVISQKPSRDICQRGTSLTIQCQVDSQVTMMFWYRQQPGQSLTLIATANQGSEATYESGFVIDKFPISRPNLTFSTLTVSNMSPEDSSIYLCSVTFQDSNQPQHFGDGTRLSIL.

This chain joins TRBV14 and TRBJ1-1, with a tentative D call TRBD1 (5 bases). V was pared by 1 base and J by 6 bases, with 21 bases between. Germline CDR1 and CDR2: SGHDN and FVKESK. CDR3 length equals 17 residues. CDR3 protein: CASSQVITGPWVAEAFF. The CDR3 DNA reads as TGTGCCAGCAGCCAAGTTATTACAGGCCCCTGGGTCGCTGAAGCTTTCTTT.

The gene calls are TRBV18 and TRBJ1-6; TRBD1 is a possible D gene (5 bases). V shed 3 bases and J shed 9 bases, with 15 bases lying between them. The CDR3 runs to 15 residues. The germline V gene encodes CDR1 KGHSH and CDR2 LQKENI. As DNA, the CDR3 is TGTGCCAGCTCACCCGACGCGGGGGGGGGTTCACCCCTCCACTTT. This translates into CASSPDAGGGSPLHF.

The chain joins TRBV6-4 to TRBJ2-1; 11 bases agree with TRBD2. The trim removed 2 bases at V and 8 bases at J, leaving 5 bases unmatched. The germline V gene has CDR1 MRHNA and CDR2 SNTAGT. The CDR3 covers 15 residues. CDR3 nucleotide sequence: TGTGCCAGCAGTGACAGTAGCGGGGGGGCGGATGAGCAGTTCTTC. Encoded protein: CASSDSSGGADEQFF.

V usage is TRBV18 and J usage is TRBJ1-5, with 8 bases that match TRBD1. The V and J ends lost 6 bases and 6 bases, in that order; junction bases with no gene match: 10. Germline assignment: CDR1 KGHSH and CDR2 LQKENI. This CDR3 has 15 amino acids. For the CDR3, the DNA is TGTGCCAGCTCGGAAGGGACAGGCACGGGTCAGCCCCAGCATTTT. This gives the protein CASSEGTGTGQPQHF.

This clone was counted once. The chain combines TRBV29-1 with TRBJ2-7; a weak D match, TRBD2 (6 bases). The CDR3 sequence is 13 residues long. CDR1 and CDR2 from the germline V gene are SQVTM and ANQGSEA. V lost 7 bases and J lost 6, with 19 bases in between. This CDR3 is CSALSGARREQYF. The CDR3 region has the DNA TGCAGCGCCCTTAGCGGTGCGAGACGCGAGCAGTACTTC.

For the CDR3, the DNA is TGCGCCAGCAGCCCCTTAGGTACAGGGGGTGACTGGAAGAACACTGAAGCTTTCTTT. Translated: CASSPLGTGGDWKNTEAFF. The chain carries TRBV5-1 and TRBJ1-1, with 8 bases identical to TRBD1. The V gene end was trimmed by 4 bases and the J gene end by 1 base; junction bases not matched to a gene: 18. CDR1 and CDR2 from the germline V gene are SGHRS and YFSETQ. The CDR3 spans 19 residues. The entire variable domain, with the rest obtained from reference TRBV5-1 and TRBJ1-1, is as follows: KAGVTQTPRYLIKTRGQQVTLSCSPISGHRSVSWYQQTPGQGLQFLFEYFSETQRNKGNFPGRFSGRQFSNSRSEMNVSTLELGDSALYLCASSPLGTGGDWKNTEAFFGQGTRLTVV.

The rearrangement links TRBV19 to TRBJ1-1; D is unclear. Trimming left V 3 bases short and J 0 bases short, with 8 bases between. The CDR3 length is 14 residues. Germline CDR1 and CDR2: LNHDA and SQIVND (reference sequence). The CDR3 sequence is CASSIPGMNTEAFF. CDR3 DNA sequence: TGTGCCAGTAGTATCCCCGGAATGAACACTGAAGCTTTCTTT.

The rearrangement uses TRBV4-1 and TRBJ1-2, with D maybe TRBD1 (6 bases). Germline V lookup: CDR1 MGHRA, CDR2 YSYEKL. The germline V and J ends were trimmed by 2 bases and 2 bases, with 18 bases remaining between them. The CDR3 has 17 residues. Here the CDR3 reads CASSQTVVGTRNYGYTF. CDR3 nucleotides: TGCGCCAGCAGCCAAACTGTCGTGGGGACAAGGAACTATGGCTACACCTTC.

This chain links TRBV7-9 with TRBJ2-1, with D possibly matching TRBD2 (6 bases). Trimming stripped 7 bases from V and 4 bases from J, with 17 bases between. This CDR3 has 15 amino acids. Germline loops: CDR1 SEHNR, CDR2 FQNEAQ (reference sequence). The CDR3 DNA follows: TGTGCCAGCACCGGGACTTCCCCCCATTACAATGAGCAGTTCTTC. Its translation: CASTGTSPHYNEQFF.

This clone was detected only once. The chain joins TRBV7-9 to TRBJ2-1, with D unclear. CDR1 and CDR2 (germline): SEHNR, FQNEAQ (reference sequence). Trimming took off 5 bases at V and 4 bases at J, with 12 bases between the two ends. The CDR3 extends over 14 amino acids. CDR3 in DNA: TGTGCCAGCAGCCCTCCCTTAGAATACAATGAGCAGTTCTTC. Residues: CASSPPLEYNEQFF.